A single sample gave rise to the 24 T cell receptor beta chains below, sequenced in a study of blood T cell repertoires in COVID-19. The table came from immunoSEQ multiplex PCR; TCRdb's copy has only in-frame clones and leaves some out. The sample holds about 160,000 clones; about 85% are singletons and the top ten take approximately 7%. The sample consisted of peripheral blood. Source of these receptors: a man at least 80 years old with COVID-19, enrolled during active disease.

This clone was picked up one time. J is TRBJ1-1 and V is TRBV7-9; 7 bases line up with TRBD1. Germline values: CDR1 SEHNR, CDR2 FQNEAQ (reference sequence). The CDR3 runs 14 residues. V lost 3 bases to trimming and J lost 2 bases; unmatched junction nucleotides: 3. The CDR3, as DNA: TGTGCCAGCAGCTTTGACAGGGCAAACACTGAAGCTTTCTTT. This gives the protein CASSFDRANTEAFF. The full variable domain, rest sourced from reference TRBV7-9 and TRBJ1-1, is DTGVSQNPRHKITKRGQNVTFRCDPISEHNRLYWYRQTLGQGPEFLTYFQNEAQLEKSRLLSDRFSAERPKGSFSTLEIQRTEQGDSAMYLCASSFDRANTEAFFGQGTRLTVV.

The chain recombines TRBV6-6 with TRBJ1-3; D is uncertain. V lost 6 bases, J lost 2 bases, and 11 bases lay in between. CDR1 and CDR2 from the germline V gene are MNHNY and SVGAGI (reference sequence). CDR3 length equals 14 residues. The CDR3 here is CASRRREAGNTIYF. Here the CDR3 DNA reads TGTGCCAGCAGACGCCGGGAGGCTGGAAACACCATATATTTT.

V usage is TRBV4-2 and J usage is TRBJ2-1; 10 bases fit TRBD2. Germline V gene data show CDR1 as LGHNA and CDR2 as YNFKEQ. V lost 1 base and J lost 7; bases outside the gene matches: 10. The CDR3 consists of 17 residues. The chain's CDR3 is CASSQAPASGGENEQFF. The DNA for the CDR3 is TGTGCCAGCAGCCAAGCCCCGGCTAGCGGGGGAGAAAATGAGCAGTTCTTC.

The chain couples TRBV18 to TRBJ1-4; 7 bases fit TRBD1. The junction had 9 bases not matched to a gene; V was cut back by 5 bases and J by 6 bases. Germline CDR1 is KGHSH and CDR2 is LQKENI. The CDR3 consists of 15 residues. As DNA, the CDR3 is TGTGCCAGCTCAGAAGGGACAGCCCGCCATGAAAAACTGTTTTTT. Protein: CASSEGTARHEKLFF.

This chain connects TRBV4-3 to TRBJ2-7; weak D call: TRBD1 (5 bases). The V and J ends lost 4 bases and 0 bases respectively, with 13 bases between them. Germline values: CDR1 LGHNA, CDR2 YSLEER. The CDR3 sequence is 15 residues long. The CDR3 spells CASSLLGRSSYEQYF. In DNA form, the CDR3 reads TGCGCCAGCAGCCTTCTGGGGCGGAGCTCCTACGAGCAGTACTTC.

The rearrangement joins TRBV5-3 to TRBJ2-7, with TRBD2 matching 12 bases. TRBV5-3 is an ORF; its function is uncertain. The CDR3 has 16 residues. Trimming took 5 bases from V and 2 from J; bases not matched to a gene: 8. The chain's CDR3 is CARSFGTSGCAYEQYF. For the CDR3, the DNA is TGTGCCAGAAGTTTCGGGACTAGCGGGTGCGCCTACGAGCAGTACTTC.

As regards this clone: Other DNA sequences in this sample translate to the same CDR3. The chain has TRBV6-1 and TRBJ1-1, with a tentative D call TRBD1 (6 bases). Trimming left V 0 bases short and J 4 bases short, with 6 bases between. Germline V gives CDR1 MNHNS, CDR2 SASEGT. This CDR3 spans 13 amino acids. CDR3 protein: CASSEAGGTEAFF. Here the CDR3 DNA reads TGTGCCAGCAGTGAAGCAGGGGGCACTGAAGCTTTCTTT.

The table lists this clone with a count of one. CDR3 loop: CASSLRMTGPQETQYF. As DNA, the CDR3 is TGTGCCAGCAGTCTTAGGATGACAGGGCCCCAAGAGACCCAGTACTTC. This chain uses TRBV28 with TRBJ2-5; 7 nucleotides align to TRBD1. Trimming cost V 5 bases and J 1 base; bases outside gene matches: 10. In germline, CDR1 is MDHEN, CDR2 SYDVKM. The CDR3 is 16 residues long.

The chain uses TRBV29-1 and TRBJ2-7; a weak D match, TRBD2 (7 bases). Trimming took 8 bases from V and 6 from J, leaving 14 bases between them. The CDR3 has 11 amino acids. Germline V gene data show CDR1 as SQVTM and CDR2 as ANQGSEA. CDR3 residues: CSSLAGAEQYF. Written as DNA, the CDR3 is TGCAGCTCACTCGCGGGGGCCGAGCAGTACTTC.

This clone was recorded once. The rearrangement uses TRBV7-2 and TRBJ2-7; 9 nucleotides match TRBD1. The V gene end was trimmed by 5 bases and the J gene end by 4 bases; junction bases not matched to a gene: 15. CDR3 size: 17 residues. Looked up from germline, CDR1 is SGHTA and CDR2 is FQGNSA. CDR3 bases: TGTGCCAGCAGCCGTGGGGACAGGGCCGCCGGGGGTTACGAGCAGTACTTC. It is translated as CASSRGDRAAGGYEQYF. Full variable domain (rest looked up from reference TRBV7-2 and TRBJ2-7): GAGVSQSPSNKVTEKGKDVELRCDPISGHTALYWYRQSLGQGLEFLIYFQGNSAPDKSGLPSDRFSAERTGGSVSTLTIQRTQQEDSAVYLCASSRGDRAAGGYEQYFGPGTRLTVT.

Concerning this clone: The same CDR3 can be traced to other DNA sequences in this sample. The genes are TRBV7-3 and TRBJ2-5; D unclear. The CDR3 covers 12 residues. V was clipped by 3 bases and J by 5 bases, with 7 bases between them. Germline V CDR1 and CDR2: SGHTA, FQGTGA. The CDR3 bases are TGTGCCAGCAGCTTTTCCGGGGAGACCCAGTACTTC. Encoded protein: CASSFSGETQYF.

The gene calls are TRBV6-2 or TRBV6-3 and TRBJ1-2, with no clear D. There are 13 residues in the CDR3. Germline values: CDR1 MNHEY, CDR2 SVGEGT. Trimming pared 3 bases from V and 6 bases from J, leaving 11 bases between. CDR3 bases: TGTGCCAGCAGTTATACCCGGGGAAATGGCTACACCTTC. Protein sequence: CASSYTRGNGYTF.

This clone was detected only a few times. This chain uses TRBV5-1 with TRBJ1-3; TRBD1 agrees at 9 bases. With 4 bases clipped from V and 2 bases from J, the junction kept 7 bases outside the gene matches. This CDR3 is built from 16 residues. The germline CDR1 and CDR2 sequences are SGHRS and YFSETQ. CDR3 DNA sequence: TGCGCCAGCAGCGTCCTACAGGGGGCTGCTGGAAACACCATATATTTT. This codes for CASSVLQGAAGNTIYF.

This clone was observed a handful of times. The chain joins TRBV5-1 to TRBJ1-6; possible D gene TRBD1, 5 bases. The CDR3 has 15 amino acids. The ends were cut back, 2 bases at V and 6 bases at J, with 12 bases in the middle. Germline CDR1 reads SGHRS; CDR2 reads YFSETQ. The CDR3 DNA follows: TGCGCCAGCAGCTTAAGGGGTTTGGGTAATTCACCCCTCCACTTT. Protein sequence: CASSLRGLGNSPLHF.

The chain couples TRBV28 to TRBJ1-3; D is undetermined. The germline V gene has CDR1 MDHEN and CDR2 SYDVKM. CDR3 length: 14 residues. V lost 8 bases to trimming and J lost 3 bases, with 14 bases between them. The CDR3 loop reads CASGLWGGGNTIYF. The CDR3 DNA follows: TGTGCCAGCGGCCTATGGGGAGGTGGAAACACCATATATTTT. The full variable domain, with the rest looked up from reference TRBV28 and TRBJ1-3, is DVKVTQSSRYLVKRTGEKVFLECVQDMDHENMFWYRQDPGLGLRLIYFSYDVKMKEKGDIPEGYSVSREKKERFSLILESASTNQTSMYLCASGLWGGGNTIYFGEGSWLTVV.

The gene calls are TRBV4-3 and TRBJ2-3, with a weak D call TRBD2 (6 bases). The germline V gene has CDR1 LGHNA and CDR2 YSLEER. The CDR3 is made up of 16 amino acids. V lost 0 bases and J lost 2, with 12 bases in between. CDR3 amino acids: CASSQESGLSTDTQYF. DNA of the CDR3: TGCGCCAGCAGCCAAGAGAGCGGACTATCCACAGATACGCAGTATTTT.

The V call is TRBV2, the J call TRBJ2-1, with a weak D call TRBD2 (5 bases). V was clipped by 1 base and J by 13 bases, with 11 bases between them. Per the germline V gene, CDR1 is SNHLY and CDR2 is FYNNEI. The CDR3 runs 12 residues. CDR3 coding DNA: TGTGCCAGCAGTGAAGAGCCCGGGATACAGTTCTTC. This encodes CASSEEPGIQFF.

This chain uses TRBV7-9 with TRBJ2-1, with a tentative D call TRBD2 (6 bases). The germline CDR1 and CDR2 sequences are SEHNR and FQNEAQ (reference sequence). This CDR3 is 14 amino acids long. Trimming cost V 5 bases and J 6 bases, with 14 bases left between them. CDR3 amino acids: CASSNPGGPNEQFF. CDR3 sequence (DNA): TGTGCCAGCAGCAATCCCGGGGGTCCCAATGAGCAGTTCTTC.

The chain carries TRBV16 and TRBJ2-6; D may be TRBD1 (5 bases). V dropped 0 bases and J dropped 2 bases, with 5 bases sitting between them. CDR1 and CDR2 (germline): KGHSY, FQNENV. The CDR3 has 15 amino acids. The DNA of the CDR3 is TGTGCCAGCAGCCAATCCAGGGCTGGGGCCAACGTCCTGACTTTC. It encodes CASSQSRAGANVLTF.

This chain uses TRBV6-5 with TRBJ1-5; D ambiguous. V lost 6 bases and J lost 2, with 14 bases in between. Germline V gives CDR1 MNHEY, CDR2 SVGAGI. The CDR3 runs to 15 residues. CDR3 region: CASRPLRKGNQPQHF. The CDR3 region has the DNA TGTGCCAGCAGGCCTCTGAGGAAAGGCAATCAGCCCCAGCATTTT.

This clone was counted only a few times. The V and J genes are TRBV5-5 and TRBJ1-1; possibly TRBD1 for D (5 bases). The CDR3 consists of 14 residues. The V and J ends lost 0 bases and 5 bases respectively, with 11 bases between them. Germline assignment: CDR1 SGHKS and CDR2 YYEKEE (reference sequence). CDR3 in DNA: TGTGCCAGCAGCTTGGGCGGGGCAAGGACTGAAGCTTTCTTT. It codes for CASSLGGARTEAFF.

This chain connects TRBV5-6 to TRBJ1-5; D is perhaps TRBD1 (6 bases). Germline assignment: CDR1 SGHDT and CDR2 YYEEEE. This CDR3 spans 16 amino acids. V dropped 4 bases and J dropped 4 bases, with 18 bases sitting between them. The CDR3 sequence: CASSDSTSGVNQPQHF. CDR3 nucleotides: TGTGCCAGCAGCGATTCCACGTCAGGGGTTAATCAGCCCCAGCATTTT.

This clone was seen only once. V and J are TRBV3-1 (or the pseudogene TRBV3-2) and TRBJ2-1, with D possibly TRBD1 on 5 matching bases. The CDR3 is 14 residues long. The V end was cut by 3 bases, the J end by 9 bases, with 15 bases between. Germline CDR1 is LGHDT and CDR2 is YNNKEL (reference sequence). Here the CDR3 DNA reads TGTGCCAGCAGCCAGGGTCAGGGAAAGGGTGAGCAGTTCTTC. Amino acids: CASSQGQGKGEQFF.

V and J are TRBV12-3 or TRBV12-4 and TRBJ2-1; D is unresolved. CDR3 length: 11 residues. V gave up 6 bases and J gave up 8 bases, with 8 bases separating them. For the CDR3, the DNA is TGTGCCAGCAGCCGTACTTATGAGCAGTTCTTC. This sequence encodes CASSRTYEQFF.